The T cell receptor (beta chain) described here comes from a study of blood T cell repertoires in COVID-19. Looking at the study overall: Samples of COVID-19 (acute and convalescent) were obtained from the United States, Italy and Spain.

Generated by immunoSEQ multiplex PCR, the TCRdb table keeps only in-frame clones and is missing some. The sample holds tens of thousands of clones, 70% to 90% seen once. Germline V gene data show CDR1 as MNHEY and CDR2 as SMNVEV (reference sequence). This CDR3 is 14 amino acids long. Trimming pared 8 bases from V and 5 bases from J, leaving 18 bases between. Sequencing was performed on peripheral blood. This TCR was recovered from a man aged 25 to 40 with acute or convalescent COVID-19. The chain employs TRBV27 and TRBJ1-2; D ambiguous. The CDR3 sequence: CASRPLGQTYGYTF. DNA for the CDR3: TGTGCCAGCCGTCCCCTTGGGCAGACATATGGCTACACCTTC.